Here is one T cell receptor beta chain with its context. This specimen belongs to a study of blood T cell repertoires in COVID-19. Looking at the study overall: Sites across the United States, Italy and Spain contributed samples from acute and convalescent COVID-19. In each case, the material was cDNA or gDNA derived from T cells, B-cell-depleted T cells, or PBMCs.

V lost 4 bases, J lost 6 bases, and 5 bases stayed unmatched. Germline CDR1 and CDR2: MNHEY and SVGEGT. This CDR3 comprises 14 residues. Using immunoSEQ multiplex PCR, the repertoire was profiled, and TCRdb retains in-frame clones only, with some absent. The sample consists of 110,000 or so clones, 80% to 85% of them appearing once. This TCR derives from a man older than 75 with acute or convalescent COVID-19. J is TRBJ2-2 and V is TRBV6-2 or TRBV6-3, with 7 bases matching TRBD1. The specimen sequenced was peripheral blood. The CDR3 loop is CASSLGTAAGELFF. The CDR3 region has the DNA TGTGCCAGCAGTTTGGGGACAGCGGCCGGGGAGCTGTTTTTT.